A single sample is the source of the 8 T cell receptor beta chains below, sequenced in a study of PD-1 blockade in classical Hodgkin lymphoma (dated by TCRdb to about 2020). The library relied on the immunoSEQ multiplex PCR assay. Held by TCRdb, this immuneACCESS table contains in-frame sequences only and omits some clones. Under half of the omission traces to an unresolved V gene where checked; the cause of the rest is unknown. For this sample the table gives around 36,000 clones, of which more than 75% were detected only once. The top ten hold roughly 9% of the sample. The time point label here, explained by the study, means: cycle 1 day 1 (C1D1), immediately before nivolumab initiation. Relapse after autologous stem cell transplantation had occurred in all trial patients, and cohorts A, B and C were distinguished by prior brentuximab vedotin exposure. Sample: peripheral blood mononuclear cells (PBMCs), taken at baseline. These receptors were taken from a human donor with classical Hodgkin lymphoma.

The CDR3 spells CASSEGDRGLGDYNEQFF. The CDR3 nucleotides are TGTGCCAGCAGTGAAGGGGACAGGGGACTAGGGGACTACAATGAGCAGTTCTTC. The J gene is TRBJ2-1, the V gene TRBV6-4; TRBD1 aligns across 10 bases. Germline V gene sequence: CDR1 MRHNA, CDR2 SNTAGT. The junction had 11 bases not matched to a gene; V was cut back by 3 bases and J by 3 bases. The CDR3 runs to 18 residues.

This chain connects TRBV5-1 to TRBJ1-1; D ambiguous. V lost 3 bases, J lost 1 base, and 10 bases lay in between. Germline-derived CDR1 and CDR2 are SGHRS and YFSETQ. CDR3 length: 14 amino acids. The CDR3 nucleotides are TGCGCCAGCAGCTACTCGACGGAGAACACTGAAGCTTTCTTT. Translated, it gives CASSYSTENTEAFF. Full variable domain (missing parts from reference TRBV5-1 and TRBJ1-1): KAGVTQTPRYLIKTRGQQVTLSCSPISGHRSVSWYQQTPGQGLQFLFEYFSETQRNKGNFPGRFSGRQFSNSRSEMNVSTLELGDSALYLCASSYSTENTEAFFGQGTRLTVV.

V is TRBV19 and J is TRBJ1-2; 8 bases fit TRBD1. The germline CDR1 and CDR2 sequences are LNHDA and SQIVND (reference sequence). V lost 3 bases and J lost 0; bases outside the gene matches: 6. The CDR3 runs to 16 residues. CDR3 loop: CASSIQGAIANYGYTF. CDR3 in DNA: TGTGCCAGTAGTATTCAGGGGGCAATAGCTAACTATGGCTACACCTTC.

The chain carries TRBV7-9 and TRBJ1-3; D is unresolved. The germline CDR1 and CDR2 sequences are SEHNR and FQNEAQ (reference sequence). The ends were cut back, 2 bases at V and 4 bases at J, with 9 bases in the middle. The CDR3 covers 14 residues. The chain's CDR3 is CASSLQGFGNTIYF. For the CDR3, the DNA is TGTGCCAGCAGCTTACAAGGGTTCGGAAACACCATATATTTT.

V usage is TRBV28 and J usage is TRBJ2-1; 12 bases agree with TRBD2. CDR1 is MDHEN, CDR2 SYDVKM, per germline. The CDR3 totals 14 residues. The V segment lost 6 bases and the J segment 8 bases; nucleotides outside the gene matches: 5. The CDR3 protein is CASRLLAGGYEQFF. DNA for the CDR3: TGTGCCAGCAGGTTACTAGCGGGGGGCTATGAGCAGTTCTTC.

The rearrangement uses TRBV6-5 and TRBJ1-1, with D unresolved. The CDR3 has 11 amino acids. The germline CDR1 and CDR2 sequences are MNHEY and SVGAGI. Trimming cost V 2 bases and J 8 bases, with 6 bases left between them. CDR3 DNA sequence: TGTGCCAGCAGTTACCTGGGGGAAGCTTTCTTT. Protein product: CASSYLGEAFF.

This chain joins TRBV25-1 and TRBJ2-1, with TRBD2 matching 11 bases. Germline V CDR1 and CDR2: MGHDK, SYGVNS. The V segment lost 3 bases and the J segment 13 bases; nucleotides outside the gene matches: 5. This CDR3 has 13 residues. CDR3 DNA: TGTGCCAGCAGTGACCGACTAGCGGGAACTCAGTTCTTC. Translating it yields CASSDRLAGTQFF.

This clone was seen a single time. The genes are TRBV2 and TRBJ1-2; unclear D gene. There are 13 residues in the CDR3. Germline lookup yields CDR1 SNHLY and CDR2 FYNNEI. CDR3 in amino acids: CAAGPAEYYGYTF. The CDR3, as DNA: TGTGCAGCAGGCCCGGCAGAGTACTATGGCTACACCTTC.